Below, 22 T cell receptor beta chains from the same sample are listed, as sequenced in a study of blood T cell repertoires in COVID-19. Data came from immunoSEQ multiplex PCR; TCRdb stores just in-frame clones and leaves some out. The repertoire holds roughly 190,000 clones, with roughly 84% as singletons. Source material: PBMCs or T cells enriched from blood (not recorded which). These receptors all stem from a woman in her 30s who had been exposed to COVID-19.

J is TRBJ2-7 and V is TRBV19; 9 positions match TRBD1. The length of the CDR3 is 15 residues. Germline V CDR1 and CDR2: LNHDA, SQIVND (reference sequence). V was clipped by 6 bases and J by 3 bases; unmatched bases: 9. DNA of the CDR3: TGTGCCAGTAGAGGTCGCGGGACAGGGTACTACGAGCAGTACTTC. This codes for CASRGRGTGYYEQYF. Variable domain in full (rest from reference TRBV19 and TRBJ2-7): DGGITQSPKYLFRKEGQNVTLSCEQNLNHDAMYWYRQDPGQGLRLIYYSQIVNDFQKGDIAEGYSVSREKKESFPLTVTSAQKNPTAFYLCASRGRGTGYYEQYFGPGTRLTVT.

The chain employs TRBV7-9 and TRBJ2-3; D is unresolved. Germline CDR1 reads SEHNR; CDR2 reads FQNEAQ (reference sequence). The CDR3 spans 16 residues. V was clipped by 2 bases and J by 6 bases, with 18 bases between them. CDR3 residues: CASSLYVDSKRDTQYF. The CDR3 DNA reads TGTGCCAGCAGCTTATATGTCGACTCAAAGAGGGATACGCAGTATTTT.

The gene calls are TRBV9 and TRBJ2-1, with TRBD2 identical over 12 bases. The CDR3 runs 14 residues. Germline CDR1 reads SGDLS; CDR2 reads YYNGEE. With 3 bases clipped from V and 8 bases from J, the junction kept 3 bases outside the gene matches. The CDR3 bases are TGTGCCAGCAGCGCCCTAGCGGGGGGGCATGAGCAGTTCTTC. This codes for CASSALAGGHEQFF.

V is TRBV12-5 and J is TRBJ2-2, with 12 bases lining up with TRBD2. From germline, CDR1 is LGHNT and CDR2 FRNRAP. V shed 2 bases, J shed 7 bases, and the junction held 8 bases outside the gene matches. The CDR3 length is 17 residues. The CDR3 coding sequence is TGTGCTAGTGGTTTGTCCGGACTAGCGGGGATGGTCGGGGAGCTGTTTTTT. Translation gives CASGLSGLAGMVGELFF.

The gene calls are TRBV5-1 and TRBJ1-2, with 7 bases matching TRBD1. The CDR3 runs to 13 residues. V gave up 4 bases and J gave up 3 bases; unmatched junction bases: 3. In germline, CDR1 is SGHRS, CDR2 YFSETQ. Here the CDR3 DNA reads TGCGCCAGCAGCCCCCAGGGGGACTATGGCTACACCTTC. Translated: CASSPQGDYGYTF.

The CDR3 region is CASSPWTGVGDTEAFF. The CDR3 DNA reads TGTGCCAGTAGTCCATGGACAGGGGTAGGGGACACTGAAGCTTTCTTT. The J gene is TRBJ1-1, the V gene TRBV19; 9 bases align to TRBD1. V lost 5 bases to trimming and J lost 3 bases; unmatched junction nucleotides: 10. This CDR3 has 16 amino acids. Germline CDR1 is LNHDA and CDR2 is SQIVND (reference sequence).

V gene TRBV4-1 combines with J gene TRBJ1-2; D is undetermined. The CDR3 spans 16 residues. The germline CDR1 and CDR2 sequences are MGHRA and YSYEKL. Trimming removed 1 base from V and 4 bases from J, with 16 bases in between. CDR3 region: CASSQANTLSFYGYTF. CDR3 in DNA: TGCGCCAGCAGCCAAGCCAATACCCTATCCTTCTATGGCTACACCTTC.

The chain couples TRBV6-5 to TRBJ1-2; D unresolved. This CDR3 region has 13 residues. V shed 5 bases and J shed 2 bases, with 9 bases lying between them. Germline assignment: CDR1 MNHEY and CDR2 SVGAGI. CDR3 nucleotide sequence: TGTGCCAGCAGTAACCAGCGAAACTATGGCTACACCTTC. It translates to CASSNQRNYGYTF.

This clone has a single count. The chain employs TRBV11-2 and TRBJ2-1; D might be TRBD2 (6 bases). Germline V lookup: CDR1 SGHAT, CDR2 FQNNGV. The V gene lost 3 bases and the J gene lost 2 bases, with 14 bases spanning the gap. CDR3 length: 16 amino acids. The CDR3 DNA follows: TGTGCCAGCAGCTTTATCGCTGCGGGGACCTACAATGAGCAGTTCTTC. It translates to CASSFIAAGTYNEQFF.

The chain uses TRBV2 and TRBJ1-1, with D uncertain. V was cut by 3 bases and J by 8 bases, with 7 bases left in between. This CDR3 spans 11 amino acids. Germline V CDR1 and CDR2: SNHLY, FYNNEI. Written as DNA, the CDR3 is TGTGCCAGCAGTGACTCTAGGGAAGCTTTCTTT. Its protein is CASSDSREAFF.

This chain links TRBV11-2 with TRBJ1-4, with D perhaps matching TRBD1 (5 bases). Germline values: CDR1 SGHAT, CDR2 FQNNGV. V lost 3 bases, J lost 6 bases, and 11 bases lay in between. This CDR3 is built from 14 residues. In DNA form, the CDR3 reads TGTGCCAGCAGCTTCGGGCGGGGCGATGAAAAACTGTTTTTT. Its protein is CASSFGRGDEKLFF.

V usage is TRBV5-4 and J usage is TRBJ2-1; 10 nucleotides align to TRBD1. The V gene's germline CDR1 is SGHNT and CDR2 YYREEE (reference sequence). The CDR3 runs to 16 residues. V gave up 9 bases and J gave up 6 bases; unmatched junction bases: 15. The CDR3 DNA reads as TGTGCCACCTCGATCCCCGGGACAGGGGTAGGCAATGAGCAGTTCTTC. The encoded protein is CATSIPGTGVGNEQFF.

The gene calls are TRBV3-1 (or the pseudogene TRBV3-2) and TRBJ1-1; 9 nucleotides agree with TRBD1. Trimming removed 4 bases from V and 5 bases from J; junction bases left unmatched: 5. This CDR3 has 14 amino acids. Germline V gene lookup returns CDR1 LGHDT and CDR2 YNNKEL (reference sequence). CDR3 bases: TGTGCCAGCAGCCGGGACAGGGAGGTTACTGAAGCTTTCTTT. Its protein product is CASSRDREVTEAFF.

CDR3 in amino acids: CASDRGIFFVGTEAFF. The CDR3 coding sequence is TGTGCCAGTGACAGGGGGATCTTCTTCGTCGGCACTGAAGCTTTCTTT. The genes are TRBV2 and TRBJ1-1; TRBD1 matches at 9 bases. The CDR3 extends over 16 amino acids. Germline V CDR1 and CDR2: SNHLY, FYNNEI. Trimming at V came to 9 bases and at J to 4 bases, leaving 15 bases not matched to a gene.

J is TRBJ1-2 and V is TRBV7-2; 9 nucleotides align to TRBD1. Losses at the gene ends were 3 bases for V and 7 bases for J; bases not matched to a gene: 12. Looked up from germline, CDR1 is SGHTA and CDR2 is FQGNSA. This CDR3 comprises 16 residues. The CDR3 sequence: CASSFEQGALWAGYTF. The CDR3 DNA sequence: TGTGCCAGCAGCTTCGAACAGGGGGCGCTTTGGGCTGGCTACACCTTC. The whole variable domain, remainder taken from reference TRBV7-2 and TRBJ1-2, is GAGVSQSPSNKVTEKGKDVELRCDPISGHTALYWYRQSLGQGLEFLIYFQGNSAPDKSGLPSDRFSAERTGGSVSTLTIQRTQQEDSAVYLCASSFEQGALWAGYTFGSGTRLTVV.

A few counts support this clone. This chain links TRBV5-8 with TRBJ2-4; 8 nucleotides match TRBD1. V gave up 2 bases and J gave up 5 bases; unmatched junction bases: 6. This CDR3 is built from 15 residues. Germline V gives CDR1 SGHTS, CDR2 YDEGEE. CDR3 coding DNA: TGTGCCAGCAGCTTCAGGGGGCTGTTGGAAAACATTCAGTACTTC. Its protein product is CASSFRGLLENIQYF.

The chain joins TRBV27 to TRBJ1-5; the D gene is possibly TRBD1 (6 bases). V dropped 6 bases and J dropped 0 bases, with 18 bases sitting between them. The germline CDR1 and CDR2 sequences are MNHEY and SMNVEV (reference sequence). The CDR3 covers 17 residues. CDR3 amino acids: CASSDSGTLLSNQPQHF. CDR3 nucleotides: TGTGCCAGCAGCGACTCCGGGACACTCCTTAGCAATCAGCCCCAGCATTTT.

V is TRBV12-3 or TRBV12-4 and J is TRBJ2-7; maybe TRBD2 (6 bases). Trimming left V 5 bases short and J 6 bases short, with 11 bases between. The CDR3 loop spans 12 amino acids. In DNA, the CDR3 is TGTGCCAGCAGTATGACTAGTTCCGAGCAGTACTTC. Its protein is CASSMTSSEQYF.

The chain links TRBV6-1 to TRBJ2-3, with 9 bases fitting TRBD2. The CDR3 sequence is 16 residues long. Germline-derived CDR1 and CDR2 are MNHNS and SASEGT. The junction had 8 bases not matched to a gene; V was cut back by 2 bases and J by 5 bases. CDR3 in DNA: TGTGCCAGCAGTGAACTGAGCGGGGGGAGTATAGATACGCAGTATTTT. This translates into CASSELSGGSIDTQYF.

This chain links TRBV6-5 with TRBJ2-2; D possibly corresponds to TRBD1 (6 bases). CDR3 length equals 12 residues. V dropped 6 bases and J dropped 7 bases, with 9 bases sitting between them. CDR1 MNHEY and CDR2 SVGAGI come from the germline V gene. The CDR3 spells CASSQGNGELFF. CDR3 bases: TGTGCCAGCAGCCAGGGGAACGGGGAGCTGTTTTTT.

The rearrangement links TRBV24-1 to TRBJ1-5, with 7 positions matching TRBD1. Looked up from germline, CDR1 is KGHDR and CDR2 is SFDVKD. The CDR3 loop spans 16 amino acids. Trimming cost V 4 bases and J 0 bases; bases outside gene matches: 5. The CDR3 region has the DNA TGTGCCACCAGTGAACAAGGGGGCCCTAGCAATCAGCCCCAGCATTTT. It specifies CATSEQGGPSNQPQHF.

This chain uses TRBV6-6 with TRBJ2-5; D is perhaps TRBD2 (5 bases). CDR1 is MNHNY and CDR2 is SVGAGI in the germline V gene (reference sequence). Deletions cut 0 bases from V and 2 bases from J, with 10 bases between. This CDR3 is built from 15 residues. The CDR3 coding sequence is TGTGCCAGCAGTTACTCCCTAGCCGCACAAGAGACCCAGTACTTC. Amino acids: CASSYSLAAQETQYF.